This T cell receptor beta chain was profiled in a study of beta chain features in type 1 diabetes (dated by TCRdb to 2016 to 2019). The study in broad terms: Mean age, gender distribution, total cell number and subset yield were not different between patients and healthy donors. Across all samples, some 99 million sorted cells were examined, and cell number per subset correlated strongly with RNA yield. The study compared TCRB repertoires of sorted circulating CD4+ T cell subsets between recently diagnosed type 1 diabetes patients and matched healthy donors. Regulatory and stem cell-like memory subsets were isolated from only 8 patients and about eight healthy donors, whereas naive and central memory subsets came from all 30 or so donors.

Each donor gave one peripheral blood draw, around 0.12 L on average, collected into heparinised tubes. Naive, central memory, regulatory and stem cell-like memory CD4+ T cells were sorted on a BD FACSAria II using a panel including CD45RO, CCR7, CD25, CD127, CD95 and CD27. All sorted populations exceeded 95% purity. PBMCs were isolated right away by Lymphoprep density gradient centrifugation and were stained directly, without culture. To minimize batch effects, samples were stained and sorted in pairs, one healthy donor with one patient per experiment. This clone was seen only a few times. No cognate antigen has been identified for it. No base quality values were provided; no much bigger clone lies one nucleotide off. The entire amount of isolated RNA was reverse transcribed using the High Capacity cDNA Reverse Transcription Kit, so the sequenced TCRB transcripts were expressed ones. Naive, central memory and regulatory T cell samples underwent deep immunoSEQ sequencing, averaging about 3.3 million total reads per sample. After sorted cells were lysed in RLT buffer, RNA was extracted with DNase-treated RNeasy Micro or Mini kits, with the choice depending on cell number. To prevent cross-contamination, each cell subset was processed individually, whereas patient and healthy donor samples were processed jointly. The immunoSEQ multiplex PCR was used to amplify TCRB sequences from cDNA, yielding 87-bp fragments that span the CDR3 region. The amplicons were sequenced using the Illumina HiSeq platform. Per the original workflow: PCR bias was corrected computationally using synthetic template baselines, and reads within Hamming distance 2 were collapsed, with unmergeable singletons discarded. By aligning reads against IMGT, V, D and J genes, CDR3 length, and insertions or deletions at six rearrangement sites were assigned. Clonotype counts were normalized to sorted cell number within each subset before computing true diversity and Gini coefficients with the tcR R package. The overlap coefficient, calculated on TCRB nucleotide sequences, was used to measure repertoire sharing. Out-of-frame TCRB sequences from naive cells were analyzed to stand in for the pre-selection repertoire. The clones in this table, taken by TCRdb from immuneACCESS, are in-frame only. Not every clone is retained; where verified, under half of the shortfall comes from an unresolved V gene, and the cause of the rest is unknown. The V and J calls and clone size were taken over from that table, and D and trimming were inferred from the DNA. Recorded for this sample are 240,000 or so clones; about 15% of them occurred a single time. The ten largest make up roughly 0.019% of the sample.

General conclusions and limits of the study: In all four CD4+ subsets, TCRB CDR3 length was moderately but significantly shorter in type 1 diabetes patients. Only small numbers of individuals were included in the HLA sub-analyses, which left unresolved whether HLA type had any influence on TCRB rearrangement. Shorter templates might have been favored by PCR, but patient and control samples were amplified and corrected together, so both groups would have been affected equally by any skew. Sequencing cDNA rather than genomic DNA could over-represent highly expressing activated cells, although activation and CD3 levels did not differ between groups. At VDJ recombination sites, type 1 diabetes patients had fewer insertions and more deleted nucleotides, which implies abnormalities in thymic rearrangement. Naive, central memory and regulatory TCRB repertoires appeared to be more alike among patients than among healthy donors.

Sequencing used naive CD4+ T cells from blood. What the cell subset or site label conveys for this sample: true naive CD4+ T cells. This clonotype originated in a man aged 25-45 years with type 1 diabetes.

The CDR3 region reads CAWSVTGSGNQPQHF. DNA sequence: TGTGCCTGGAGTGTAACGGGTTCCGGCAATCAGCCCCAGCATTTT. The chain is encoded by TRBV30 joined to TRBJ1-5; a confident D gene designation cannot be given. The V and J ends are trimmed by 0 bases and 2 bases, leaving 11 bases between them. CDR1 and CDR2 were assigned from the germline V gene (reference sequence) as GTSNPN and SVGIG. From cysteine to phenylalanine, the CDR3 is 15 amino acids long. The kept DNA is CDR3 alone, 45 bases in frame from the first base.